This note documents a single TCR beta chain sequence. The antigen remains undetermined. The entry originates in a study of CD8 T cells in ankylosing spondylitis. The study's findings and limits: A motif of 7 to 9 highly homologous TCR beta variants was seen as apparently characteristic of ankylosing spondylitis blood.

In TCRdb, the 5' RACE reads were re-called with MiXCR into one record per CDR3 protein. In the table there are fewer than 500,000 distinct CDR3 sequences, approximately 20% of which are singletons. The CDR3 extends over 15 amino acids. The V and J ends lost 7 bases and 1 base, in that order; junction bases with no gene match: 10. Germline V lookup: CDR1 MNHNS, CDR2 SASEGT. This chain uses TRBV6-1 with TRBJ2-7, with TRBD1 matching over 7 bases. Sequencing input: blood, either unsorted or a sorted T cell fraction (not recorded which). The TCR originated in a male donor with ankylosing spondylitis. CDR3 sequence: CASTEAGGRSYEQYF. CDR3 DNA sequence: TGTGCCAGCACCGAAGCAGGGGGAAGGTCCTACGAGCAGTACTTC.